This is a list of T cell receptor beta chains from one sample in a study of regulatory T cells in long-lasting Graves disease. Each CDR3 protein gets one entry after TCRdb re-called the multiplex PCR reads with MiXCR. The data show over 350,000 distinct CDR3 sequences, with 15% seen just once and over 7.5% held by the top ten. The same data also contributed to another study, on T cells in Graves' hyperthyroidism and ophthalmopathy.

The sequenced sample was peripheral blood mononuclear cells (PBMCs), obtained at new diagnosis, from a patient treated with antithyroid drugs. The receptor source for this set is a woman between 40 and 55 years old with Graves disease. Each CDR3 is given with its conserved first and last residue. Each record gives: V gene, J gene, clone size, D gene, CDR3 DNA, CDR3 protein. A D gene is named only where the DNA matches it firmly. Some rows have no size entry. The others give once, few or many, or a class for an expanded clone.

v_call: TRBV12-3/TRBV12-4; j_call: TRBJ2-7; clone_size: few; d_call: .; cdr3_nt: TGTGCCAGCAGTTTCGACGGCTACGAGCAGTACTTC; cdr3_aa: CASSFDGYEQYF
v_call: TRBV7-2; j_call: TRBJ2-7; clone_size: many; d_call: .; cdr3_nt: TGTGCCAGCAGCTTAGCCGGGTTCACCTACGAGCAGTACTTC; cdr3_aa: CASSLAGFTYEQYF
v_call: TRBV6-2/TRBV6-3; j_call: TRBJ2-6; clone_size: many; d_call: .; cdr3_nt: TGTGCCAGCTATGGGGGCCCCGGGGCCAACGTCCTGACTTTC; cdr3_aa: CASYGGPGANVLTF
v_call: TRBV18; j_call: TRBJ2-3; clone_size: many; d_call: .; cdr3_nt: TGTGCCAGCTCACCAATGAAAGACACAGATACGCAGTATTTT; cdr3_aa: CASSPMKDTDTQYF
v_call: TRBV20-1; j_call: TRBJ1-2; clone_size: few; d_call: TRBD1; cdr3_nt: TGCAGTGCTAGGACAGGGGAAGTAGCTGGCTACGCCTTC; cdr3_aa: CSARTGEVAGYAF
v_call: TRBV6-2/TRBV6-3; j_call: TRBJ2-1; clone_size: few; d_call: TRBD2; cdr3_nt: TGTGCCAGCAGCTCAACTAGCGGGAGACAGAATGAGCAGTTCTTC; cdr3_aa: CASSSTSGRQNEQFF
v_call: TRBV12-3/TRBV12-4; j_call: TRBJ2-1; clone_size: many; d_call: .; cdr3_nt: TGTGCCAGCAGGACGTTGGGGGCGAATGAGCAGTTCTTC; cdr3_aa: CASRTLGANEQFF
v_call: TRBV19; j_call: TRBJ1-2; clone_size: few; d_call: .; cdr3_nt: TGTGCCAGTAGTGAGACGGGACCCAACTATGGCTACACCTTC; cdr3_aa: CASSETGPNYGYTF
v_call: TRBV3-1; j_call: TRBJ1-1; clone_size: many; d_call: .; cdr3_nt: TGTGCCAGCAGCCAAGATTGGGCAGGCGAAGCTTTCTTT; cdr3_aa: CASSQDWAGEAFF
v_call: TRBV12-3/TRBV12-4; j_call: TRBJ2-3; clone_size: many; d_call: TRBD1; cdr3_nt: TGTGCCAGCAGTTCGGGACAGGGCGCAGATACGCAGTATTTT; cdr3_aa: CASSSGQGADTQYF
v_call: TRBV18; j_call: TRBJ2-1; clone_size: many; d_call: .; cdr3_nt: TGTGCCAGCTCACCATCGGCAGGCGCATACAATGAGCAGTTCTTC; cdr3_aa: CASSPSAGAYNEQFF
v_call: TRBV11-2; j_call: TRBJ2-5; clone_size: many; d_call: TRBD1; cdr3_nt: TGTGCCAGCAGCTCCTCGGGCCAGGGGGCCTATTTGGGGACCCAGTACTTC; cdr3_aa: CASSSSGQGAYLGTQYF
v_call: TRBV3-1; j_call: TRBJ1-5; clone_size: many; d_call: .; cdr3_nt: TGTGCCAGCAGCCAAGATAGCAATCAGCCCCAGCATTTT; cdr3_aa: CASSQDSNQPQHF
v_call: TRBV12-5; j_call: TRBJ2-5; clone_size: many; d_call: TRBD2; cdr3_nt: TGTGCTAGTGGTTTGCCGACTAGCGGGTCTTACCAAGAGACCCAGTACTTC; cdr3_aa: CASGLPTSGSYQETQYF
v_call: TRBV20-1; j_call: TRBJ2-2; clone_size: few; d_call: .; cdr3_nt: TGCAGTGCGAGAAGTACAGGGTGGGGCACCGGGGAGCTGTTTTTT; cdr3_aa: CSARSTGWGTGELFF
v_call: TRBV11-1; j_call: TRBJ2-1; clone_size: many; d_call: .; cdr3_nt: TGTGCCAGCAGCGACGTCGCGAGCTCCTACAATGAGCAGTTCTTC; cdr3_aa: CASSDVASSYNEQFF
v_call: TRBV20-1; j_call: TRBJ1-4; clone_size: many; d_call: .; cdr3_nt: TGCAGTGCTAGCAGACCAACTAATGAAAAACTGTTTTTT; cdr3_aa: CSASRPTNEKLFF
v_call: TRBV5-4; j_call: TRBJ2-7; clone_size: .; d_call: .; cdr3_nt: TGTGCCAGCAGCCTCCGCGGTGGGAACGAGCAGTACTTC; cdr3_aa: CASSLRGGNEQYF
v_call: TRBV7-2; j_call: TRBJ2-7; clone_size: many; d_call: TRBD2; cdr3_nt: TGTGCCAGCAGCTTAGTAGCTAGCGGGAGCTCCTACGAGCAGTACTTC; cdr3_aa: CASSLVASGSSYEQYF
v_call: TRBV6-2/TRBV6-3; j_call: TRBJ2-2; clone_size: few; d_call: TRBD2; cdr3_nt: TGTGCCAGCAGTTACACGGGACTAGCGAACACCGGGGAGCTGTTTTTT; cdr3_aa: CASSYTGLANTGELFF
v_call: TRBV19; j_call: TRBJ2-3; clone_size: .; d_call: TRBD2; cdr3_nt: TGTGCCAGTAGTTTTAGCGGGAAAACAGATACGCAGTATTTT; cdr3_aa: CASSFSGKTDTQYF
v_call: TRBV15; j_call: TRBJ2-2; clone_size: once; d_call: .; cdr3_nt: TGTGCCACCAGCAGCACCGACAAGGAGAACACCGGGGAGCTGTTTTTT; cdr3_aa: CATSSTDKENTGELFF
v_call: TRBV29-1; j_call: TRBJ2-7; clone_size: many; d_call: .; cdr3_nt: TGCAGCGTTGTGGTAGGGCCTAACGAGCAGTACTTC; cdr3_aa: CSVVVGPNEQYF
v_call: TRBV12-3/TRBV12-4; j_call: TRBJ1-1; clone_size: many; d_call: .; cdr3_nt: TGTGCCAGCAGTCCAAAAGGAACAGGGAGGACTGAAGCTTTCTTT; cdr3_aa: CASSPKGTGRTEAFF
v_call: TRBV7-2; j_call: TRBJ2-7; clone_size: many; d_call: TRBD1; cdr3_nt: TGTGCCAGCAGACCGAGGACAGGTGCCTACGAGCAGTACTTC; cdr3_aa: CASRPRTGAYEQYF
v_call: TRBV5-1; j_call: TRBJ2-6; clone_size: .; d_call: TRBD1; cdr3_nt: TGCGCCAGCAGCCTTTGGACAGGGTTCGGCTCTGGGGCCAACGTCCTGACTTTC; cdr3_aa: CASSLWTGFGSGANVLTF